These 23 T cell receptor beta chains were sequenced from one sample in a study of T cell responses to AZD1222 COVID-19 vaccine. Assay used: immunoSEQ multiplex PCR; TCRdb lists only in-frame clones, some missing. The sample records under 140,000 clones, about 90% being singletons. The specimen was peripheral blood, collected on day 0 of AZD1222 vaccination. The source is an adult in good health.

The chain carries TRBV6-5 and TRBJ1-5; D is undetermined. Germline V CDR1 and CDR2: MNHEY, SVGAGI. V lost 2 bases, J lost 4 bases, and 12 bases lay in between. The CDR3 is 15 residues long. This CDR3 is CASSYTRLGNQPQHF. In DNA, the CDR3 is TGTGCCAGCAGTTACACGCGCTTGGGGAATCAGCCCCAGCATTTT.

V is TRBV27 and J is TRBJ1-1; D unresolved. Germline CDR1 and CDR2: MNHEY and SMNVEV (reference sequence). The CDR3 loop spans 14 amino acids. Between the trimmed V and J ends, which lost 0 bases and 3 bases, there was a span of 8 bases. Here the CDR3 reads CASSLSGSYTEAFF. The DNA of the CDR3 is TGTGCCAGCAGTTTATCGGGCAGCTACACTGAAGCTTTCTTT.

The V and J genes are TRBV18 and TRBJ1-5; D not certain. The length of the CDR3 is 17 residues. Germline V lookup: CDR1 KGHSH, CDR2 LQKENI. Trimming left V 0 bases short and J 1 base short, with 13 bases between. DNA for the CDR3: TGTGCCAGCTCACCACCGGGAAGGGAGGGAAGCAATCAGCCCCAGCATTTT. Protein: CASSPPGREGSNQPQHF.

The chain recombines TRBV9 with TRBJ1-3; D is ambiguous. Germline CDR1 is SGDLS and CDR2 is YYNGEE. V shed 4 bases and J shed 3 bases, with 14 bases lying between them. This CDR3 spans 15 amino acids. CDR3 nucleotide sequence: TGTGCCAGCAGCCCCAGCGGCGGAGGTGGAAACACCATATATTTT. Protein sequence: CASSPSGGGGNTIYF.

The rearrangement joins TRBV18 to TRBJ2-7; tentative D call: TRBD1 (5 bases). V shed 5 bases and J shed 4 bases, with 15 bases lying between them. The CDR3 consists of 14 residues. Germline V gene lookup returns CDR1 KGHSH and CDR2 LQKENI. The CDR3 DNA reads TGTGCCAGCTCAGATTTGACAGACCCTTACGAGCAGTACTTC. Its translation is CASSDLTDPYEQYF.

This chain connects TRBV10-2 to TRBJ2-7; unclear D gene. The germline V gene encodes CDR1 WSHSY and CDR2 SAAADI. CDR3 length equals 11 residues. With 2 bases removed from V and 3 bases from J, the gap between germline ends came to 2 bases. This CDR3 reads CASSENYEQYF. CDR3 DNA sequence: TGCGCCAGCAGTGAGAACTACGAGCAGTACTTC.

The rearrangement uses TRBV18 and TRBJ1-1; D is ambiguous. The ends were cut back, 1 base at V and 2 bases at J, with 5 bases in the middle. The CDR3 covers 13 residues. The germline V gene encodes CDR1 KGHSH and CDR2 LQKENI. CDR3 amino acids: CASSPQTNTEAFF. The CDR3 nucleotides read TGTGCCAGCTCACCACAGACTAACACTGAAGCTTTCTTT.

The rearrangement links TRBV6-5 to TRBJ1-2, with 7 bases matching TRBD1. The V segment lost 8 bases and the J segment 4 bases; nucleotides outside the gene matches: 13. Germline lookup yields CDR1 MNHEY and CDR2 SVGAGI. CDR3 length: 15 residues. In nucleotides, the CDR3 is TGTGCCAGCGAGGGTCAACAGGGGACGTCCTATGGCTACACCTTC. As protein: CASEGQQGTSYGYTF.

This clone was detected only once. This chain connects TRBV20-1 to TRBJ2-1; D not certain. Germline lookup yields CDR1 DFQATT and CDR2 SNEGSKA (reference sequence). The CDR3 contains 11 residues. The DNA for the CDR3 is TGCAGCCCCAGCGACAATCGTGAGCAGTTCTTC. Its protein is CSPSDNREQFF.

V usage is TRBV25-1 and J usage is TRBJ2-6, with 8 positions matching TRBD2. V dropped 6 bases and J dropped 2; count of bases not matched to a gene: 6. Per germline, CDR1 MGHDK and CDR2 SYGVNS. The CDR3 spans 16 residues. The CDR3 region has the DNA TGTGCCAGCAGGCCCGGGGGGGCGGCTGGGGCCAACGTCCTGACTTTC. This sequence encodes CASRPGGAAGANVLTF. Variable domain in full (rest from reference TRBV25-1 and TRBJ2-6): EADIYQTPRYLVIGTGKKITLECSQTMGHDKMYWYQQDPGMELHLIHYSYGVNSTEKGDLSSESTVSRIRTEHFPLTLESARPSHTSQYLCASRPGGAAGANVLTFGAGSRLTVL.

This clone was picked up a small number of times. The V and J genes are TRBV5-1 and TRBJ2-7, with D perhaps matching TRBD2 (6 bases). The germline gives CDR1 SGHRS, CDR2 YFSETQ. The CDR3 has 15 amino acids. V lost 3 bases to trimming and J lost 1 base, with 14 bases between them. CDR3 amino acids: CASSSNLASSYEQYF. CDR3 in DNA: TGCGCCAGCAGCTCTAACCTAGCGAGTTCCTACGAGCAGTACTTC. The full variable domain, with the rest looked up from reference TRBV5-1 and TRBJ2-7, is KAGVTQTPRYLIKTRGQQVTLSCSPISGHRSVSWYQQTPGQGLQFLFEYFSETQRNKGNFPGRFSGRQFSNSRSEMNVSTLELGDSALYLCASSSNLASSYEQYFGPGTRLTVT.

The chain has TRBV6-5 and TRBJ2-3; 10 bases fit TRBD2. There are 15 residues in the CDR3. The V segment lost 8 bases and the J segment 1 base; nucleotides outside the gene matches: 6. Germline lookup yields CDR1 MNHEY and CDR2 SVGAGI. In DNA, the CDR3 is TGTGCCAGCGTACGTCTAGCGGGGGGCACAGATACGCAGTATTTT. As protein: CASVRLAGGTDTQYF.

The chain links TRBV7-2 to TRBJ2-2; D is ambiguous. Germline V lookup: CDR1 SGHTA, CDR2 FQGNSA. This CDR3 has 14 amino acids. Trimming shortened V by 5 bases and J by 2 bases, and 9 bases separated the two germline ends. The CDR3 region has the DNA TGTGCCAGCAGCCCCAACGCAAACACCGGGGAGCTGTTTTTT. Its translation: CASSPNANTGELFF.

The chain recombines TRBV14 with TRBJ2-7; D call uncertain. The CDR3 contains 13 residues. Germline V lookup: CDR1 SGHDN, CDR2 FVKESK. The V gene lost 2 bases and the J gene lost 7 bases, with 12 bases spanning the gap. CDR3 loop: CASSQKDHSEQYF. CDR3 nucleotides: TGTGCCAGCAGCCAAAAGGACCACTCGGAGCAGTACTTC.

This clone was observed a single time. CDR3: CAWRDRGRETQYF. Here the CDR3 DNA reads TGTGCCTGGAGGGACCGGGGAAGAGAGACCCAGTACTTC. The chain is built from TRBV30 and TRBJ2-5; D may be TRBD2 (5 bases). Germline CDR1 is GTSNPN and CDR2 is SVGIG (reference sequence). Trimming took 3 bases from V and 4 from J, leaving 12 bases between them. There are 13 residues in the CDR3. Full variable domain (rest looked up from reference TRBV30 and TRBJ2-5): SQTIHQWPATLVQPVGSPLSLECTVEGTSNPNLYWYRQAAGRGLQLLFYSVGIGQISSEVPQNLSASRPQDRQFILSSKKLLLSDSGFYLCAWRDRGRETQYFGPGTRLLVL.

The V call is TRBV7-2, the J call TRBJ1-1; no clear D gene. Looked up from germline, CDR1 is SGHTA and CDR2 is FQGNSA. The CDR3 runs to 14 residues. Deletions cut 4 bases from V and 1 base from J, with 10 bases between. The CDR3 is CASSWAARNTEAFF. CDR3 bases: TGTGCCAGCAGCTGGGCTGCTAGGAACACTGAAGCTTTCTTT.

The chain joins TRBV19 to TRBJ2-7, with D possibly being TRBD1 (6 bases). This CDR3 spans 13 amino acids. Trimming cost V 4 bases and J 5 bases, with 12 bases left between them. Germline V gives CDR1 LNHDA, CDR2 SQIVND (reference sequence). The DNA of the CDR3 is TGTGCCAGTAGTACCCAGGGGTACAACGAGCAGTACTTC. Translation gives CASSTQGYNEQYF.

The V gene is TRBV15, the J gene TRBJ1-5, with TRBD1 matching over 9 bases. The CDR3 length is 17 residues. Trimming took 4 bases from V and 2 from J; bases not matched to a gene: 9. Germline V lookup: CDR1 LNHNV, CDR2 YYDKDF (reference sequence). The CDR3 coding sequence is TGTGCCACCAGCAAGGATGGGGACAGGGCTGGCAATCAGCCCCAGCATTTT. It codes for CATSKDGDRAGNQPQHF.

The rearrangement links TRBV5-4 to TRBJ2-3; 7 nucleotides match TRBD1. After removal of 2 bases from V and 2 bases from J, the junction contained 2 bases not matched to a gene. Looked up from germline, CDR1 is SGHNT and CDR2 is YYREEE (reference sequence). The CDR3 extends over 14 amino acids. The CDR3 nucleotides are TGTGCCAGCAGCTTTACAGGGGACACAGATACGCAGTATTTT. Translated, it gives CASSFTGDTDTQYF.

This clone was picked up one time. This rearrangement joins TRBV9 to TRBJ1-1; the match to TRBD1 covers 10 bases. V shed 3 bases and J 5 bases; nucleotides not matched to a gene: 7. This CDR3 contains 15 residues. Per the germline V gene, CDR1 is SGDLS and CDR2 is YYNGEE. CDR3 DNA: TGTGCCAGCAGCGAGGGGGGACAGGGGAGTACTGAAGCTTTCTTT. Encoded protein: CASSEGGQGSTEAFF.

V usage is TRBV27 and J usage is TRBJ2-7; D is unclear. Germline CDR1 is MNHEY and CDR2 is SMNVEV (reference sequence). V was clipped by 2 bases and J by 2 bases, with 1 base between them. There are 11 residues in the CDR3. DNA for the CDR3: TGTGCCAGCAGTTTAACCTACGAGCAGTACTTC. As protein: CASSLTYEQYF.

V and J are TRBV9 and TRBJ2-2, with no clear D. Germline V gives CDR1 SGDLS, CDR2 YYNGEE. The V and J ends lost 0 bases and 4 bases respectively, with 4 bases between them. CDR3 length: 13 amino acids. The CDR3: CASSVVPTGELFF. The DNA of the CDR3 is TGTGCCAGCAGCGTAGTCCCCACCGGGGAGCTGTTTTTT.

The chain carries TRBV6-5 and TRBJ1-3; 7 bases align to TRBD1. Germline assignment: CDR1 MNHEY and CDR2 SVGAGI. The junction had 10 bases not matched to a gene; V was cut back by 2 bases and J by 15 bases. This CDR3 has 13 residues. In DNA form, the CDR3 reads TGTGCCAGCAGTTACACGCAGGGGGGCCCTGGATATTTT. As protein: CASSYTQGGPGYF.